Below, 12 T cell receptor beta chains from the same sample are listed, as sequenced in a study of shared clonotypes between healthy human individuals. Libraries were prepared by immunoSEQ multiplex PCR; TCRdb keeps only in-frame clonotypes and omits some of them. The table lists fewer than 1.4 million clones, 75% to 80% of them singletons. The material sequenced was memory CD4+ T cells from PBMCs. As to subset: CD45RA-negative fraction. The receptor set was obtained from a man younger than 30 in good health. Some clones in this sample may be carry-over from other donors' samples.

The V and J genes are TRBV11-2 and TRBJ2-2; unclear D gene. This CDR3 is built from 15 residues. Looked up from germline, CDR1 is SGHAT and CDR2 is FQNNGV. V gave up 4 bases and J gave up 1 base, with 10 bases separating them. CDR3 region: CASSSRWQNTGELFF. In DNA, the CDR3 is TGTGCCAGCAGCTCCAGGTGGCAGAACACCGGGGAGCTGTTTTTT.

The gene calls are TRBV27 and TRBJ1-2; no clear D. This CDR3 has 13 amino acids. V lost 6 bases and J lost 0, with 8 bases in between. Germline V lookup: CDR1 MNHEY, CDR2 SMNVEV (reference sequence). Written as DNA, the CDR3 is TGTGCCAGCAGACCTCCTCCTAACTATGGCTACACCTTC. Translated, it gives CASRPPPNYGYTF.

This rearrangement joins TRBV11-2 to TRBJ2-3; D may match TRBD1 or TRBD2 (5 bases each). Germline assignment: CDR1 SGHAT and CDR2 FQNNGV. The CDR3 has 13 residues. Trimming took off 1 base at V and 6 bases at J, with 8 bases between the two ends. The CDR3 DNA sequence: TGTGCCAGCAGCTTAGCTTGGGGGGATACGCAGTATTTT. Protein sequence: CASSLAWGDTQYF. Full variable domain (rest looked up from reference TRBV11-2 and TRBJ2-3): EAGVAQSPRYKIIEKRQSVAFWCNPISGHATLYWYQQILGQGPKLLIQFQNNGVVDDSQLPKDRFSAERLKGVDSTLKIQPAKLEDSAVYLCASSLAWGDTQYFGPGTRLTVL.

This clone was picked up a small number of times. A read error may be the cause here, since a much bigger clone is one base away. The chain joins TRBV29-1 to TRBJ2-2, with TRBD2 as a possible D gene (5 bases). This CDR3 comprises 12 residues. The germline CDR1 and CDR2 sequences are SQVTM and ANQGSEA. The CDR3 nucleotides are TGCAGCGTTATGATAAACACCGGGGTGCTGTTTTTT. Translation: CSVMINTGVLFF.

This chain joins TRBV2 and TRBJ2-1; weak D call: TRBD1 (6 bases). Trimming left V 0 bases short and J 13 bases short, with 13 bases between. Looked up from germline, CDR1 is SNHLY and CDR2 is FYNNEI. The CDR3 covers 13 residues. The CDR3 here is CASSEALVQGQFF. The DNA of the CDR3 is TGTGCCAGCAGTGAAGCGCTTGTACAGGGACAGTTCTTC.

This chain joins TRBV10-3 and TRBJ2-1; no clear D gene. Trimming left V 6 bases short and J 7 bases short, with 16 bases between. CDR3 size: 14 residues. Germline V lookup: CDR1 ENHRY, CDR2 SYGVKD. The CDR3 loop is CAISRWGEKNEQFF. The CDR3, as DNA: TGTGCCATCAGCCGTTGGGGTGAAAAAAATGAGCAGTTCTTC.

The chain uses TRBV7-9 and TRBJ2-7; D gene uncertain. V was cut by 1 base and J by 1 base, with 8 bases left in between. The CDR3 is 14 amino acids. Per the germline V gene, CDR1 is SEHNR and CDR2 is FQNEAQ (reference sequence). CDR3: CASSLGMLSYEQYF. CDR3 nucleotides: TGTGCCAGCAGCTTAGGGATGCTGTCCTACGAGCAGTACTTC.

This chain connects TRBV5-1 to TRBJ1-2; 7 bases map to TRBD1. V lost 1 base, J lost 6 bases, and 6 bases stayed unmatched. The CDR3 loop spans 14 amino acids. The V gene's germline CDR1 is SGHRS and CDR2 YFSETQ. The CDR3 sequence: CASSLRDSLHGYTF. The CDR3 DNA reads as TGCGCCAGCAGCTTGCGGGACAGTCTCCATGGCTACACCTTC.

The V gene is TRBV10-1, the J gene TRBJ2-1, with D hard to call. Germline V gene data show CDR1 as WNHNN and CDR2 as SYGVQD (reference sequence). CDR3 size: 14 residues. V lost 1 base to trimming and J lost 8 bases, with 12 bases between them. CDR3 nucleotides: TGCGCCAGCAGTGAGTTGGACCATTGGGATGAGCAGTTCTTC. This translates into CASSELDHWDEQFF.

This rearrangement joins TRBV15 to TRBJ1-4; the D gene is possibly TRBD1 (5 bases). Germline V lookup: CDR1 LNHNV, CDR2 YYDKDF (reference sequence). The CDR3 has 17 residues. V shed 0 bases and J shed 7 bases, with 18 bases lying between them. In nucleotides, the CDR3 is TGTGCCACCAGCAGAGATCGATTCCCAGGGCGGGGTGAAAAACTGTTTTTT. Its protein product is CATSRDRFPGRGEKLFF.

The chain recombines TRBV7-2 with TRBJ2-3, with D uncertain. Germline V gene lookup returns CDR1 SGHTA and CDR2 FQGNSA. This CDR3 has 14 amino acids. Trimming stripped 1 base from V and 5 bases from J, with 10 bases between. The CDR3: CASSLDRVVDTQYF. The CDR3 bases are TGTGCCAGCAGCTTAGATAGGGTAGTAGATACGCAGTATTTT.

This chain links TRBV7-3 with TRBJ1-2; the D is unclear. The length of the CDR3 is 12 residues. From germline, CDR1 is SGHTA and CDR2 FQGTGA. V dropped 1 base and J dropped 4 bases, with 4 bases sitting between them. The CDR3 DNA reads TGTGCCAGCAGCTTAAATATCTATGGCTACACCTTC. It specifies CASSLNIYGYTF.